The 4 T cell receptor beta chains below all came from one sample that was sequenced in a study of blood T cell repertoires in COVID-19. Here immunoSEQ multiplex PCR was the method, and the copy in TCRdb shows in-frame clones only, minus some. The sample yields 75,000 to 100,000 clones, just under 90% seen once. Specimen: peripheral blood. Receptor source: a human donor in a cohort sampled during active COVID-19.

The chain joins TRBV4-1 to TRBJ1-2; 7 bases map to TRBD1. J gave up 4 bases and V 0 bases, and 2 bases lay outside the gene matches. The CDR3 runs to 14 residues. Germline V lookup: CDR1 MGHRA, CDR2 YSYEKL. The CDR3 sequence is CASSQEGTAYGYTF. Written as DNA, the CDR3 is TGCGCCAGCAGCCAAGAAGGGACAGCCTATGGCTACACCTTC.

The CDR3 bases are TGTGCCAGCAGTTTAGCACAGGGAGTCTTCACAGATACGCAGTATTTT. Its protein product is CASSLAQGVFTDTQYF. The V and J genes are TRBV28 and TRBJ2-3; D might be TRBD1 (6 bases). Germline CDR1 reads MDHEN; CDR2 reads SYDVKM. CDR3 size: 16 residues. The V gene lost 2 bases and the J gene lost 2 bases, with 14 bases spanning the gap.

This chain uses TRBV2 with TRBJ1-1; 9 positions agree with TRBD1. Germline CDR1 reads SNHLY; CDR2 reads FYNNEI. V was clipped by 6 bases and J by 3 bases; unmatched bases: 5. The CDR3 contains 14 residues. CDR3 region: CASRDRGGYTEAFF. DNA of the CDR3: TGTGCCAGCAGAGACAGGGGGGGGTACACTGAAGCTTTCTTT. The whole variable domain, filled in from reference TRBV2 and TRBJ1-1, reads EPEVTQTPSHQVTQMGQEVILRCVPISNHLYFYWYRQILGQKVEFLVSFYNNEISEKSEIFDDQFSVERPDGSNFTLKIRSTKLEDSAMYFCASRDRGGYTEAFFGQGTRLTVV.

V gene TRBV6-5 combines with J gene TRBJ1-1, with a possible D match to TRBD1 (5 bases). This CDR3 is built from 14 residues. With 7 bases removed from V and 2 bases from J, the gap between germline ends came to 14 bases. Germline assignment: CDR1 MNHEY and CDR2 SVGAGI. As DNA, the CDR3 is TGTGCCAGCACCGCCTTCAGGGATAACACTGAAGCTTTCTTT. Protein product: CASTAFRDNTEAFF.